Shown below are 4 T cell receptor beta chains from a single sample sequenced in a study of cytomegalovirus exposure and HLA in healthy donors. Primers included in the PCR were 60 Vbeta and 13 Jbeta primers. Data came from immunoSEQ multiplex PCR; TCRdb stores just in-frame clones and leaves some out. The table has roughly 120,000 clones, roughly 80% seen once. The sequenced material came from PBMCs. The source is a man aged 25 to 45 in good health and CMV-seropositive.

This clone came up a few times. This CDR3 reads CASSPVYVVGSYEQYF. CDR3 nucleotides: TGTGCCAGCAGCCCTGTTTACGTAGTCGGGTCCTACGAGCAGTACTTC. V gene TRBV6-8 combines with J gene TRBJ2-7; D remains unclear. Trimming pared 6 bases from V and 1 base from J, leaving 19 bases between. The CDR3 consists of 16 residues. Germline CDR1 MNHGY, CDR2 SAAAGT.

This clone was recorded a few times. V usage is TRBV10-3 and J usage is TRBJ1-5, with no clear D. Trimming removed 11 bases at V and 13 bases at J, with 12 bases between. CDR1 is ENHRY, CDR2 SYGVKD, per germline. The CDR3 contains 9 residues. CDR3 protein: CAGRTPQHF. In nucleotides, the CDR3 is TGTGCCGGCAGGACTCCTCAGCATTTT.

The chain joins TRBV21-1 to TRBJ2-7; the tabulated D call, TRBD2, remains unverified against the DNA. TRBV21-1 is a pseudogene. This CDR3 contains 16 residues. CDR3 DNA sequence: TGTGCCAGCAGCTCCCTGGAACTACCGACCTCCTACGAGCAGTACTTC. Translated: CASSSLELPTSYEQYF.

This clone was seen only once. The chain uses TRBV21-1 and TRBJ1-2; no DNA check was done on the table's D call, TRBD1. TRBV21-1 is noted as a pseudogene. The CDR3 has 17 residues. DNA of the CDR3: TGTGCCAGCAGCAACGGACAGGGAAGTAATGGAGCCTATGGCTACACCTTC. Its protein product is CASSNGQGSNGAYGYTF.